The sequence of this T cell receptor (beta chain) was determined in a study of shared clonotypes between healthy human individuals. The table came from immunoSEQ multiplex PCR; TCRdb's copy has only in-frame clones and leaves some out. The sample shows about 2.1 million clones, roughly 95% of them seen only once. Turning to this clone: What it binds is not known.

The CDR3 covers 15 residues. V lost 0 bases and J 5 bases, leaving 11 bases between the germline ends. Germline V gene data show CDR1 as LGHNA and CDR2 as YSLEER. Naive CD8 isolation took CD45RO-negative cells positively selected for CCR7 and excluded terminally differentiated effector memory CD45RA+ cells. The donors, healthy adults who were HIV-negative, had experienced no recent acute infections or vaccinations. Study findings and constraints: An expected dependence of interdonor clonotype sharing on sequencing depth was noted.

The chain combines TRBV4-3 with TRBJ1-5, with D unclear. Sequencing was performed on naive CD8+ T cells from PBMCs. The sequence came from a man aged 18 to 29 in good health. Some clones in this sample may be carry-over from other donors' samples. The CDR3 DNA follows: TGCGCCAGCAGCCAAGATATGGGGAGAGATCAGCCCCAGCATTTT. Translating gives CASSQDMGRDQPQHF.